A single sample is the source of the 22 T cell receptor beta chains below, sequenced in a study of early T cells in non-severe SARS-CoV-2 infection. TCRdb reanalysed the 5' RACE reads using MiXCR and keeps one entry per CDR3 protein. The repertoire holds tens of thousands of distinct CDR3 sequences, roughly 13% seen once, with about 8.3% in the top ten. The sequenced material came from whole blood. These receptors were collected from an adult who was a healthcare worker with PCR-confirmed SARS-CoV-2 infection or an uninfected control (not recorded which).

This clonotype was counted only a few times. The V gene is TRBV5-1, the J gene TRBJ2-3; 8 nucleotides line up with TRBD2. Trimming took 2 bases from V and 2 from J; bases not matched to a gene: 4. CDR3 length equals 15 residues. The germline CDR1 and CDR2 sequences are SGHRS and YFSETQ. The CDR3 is CASSFGLAATDTQYF. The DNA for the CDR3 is TGCGCCAGCAGCTTTGGACTAGCCGCCACAGATACGCAGTATTTT.

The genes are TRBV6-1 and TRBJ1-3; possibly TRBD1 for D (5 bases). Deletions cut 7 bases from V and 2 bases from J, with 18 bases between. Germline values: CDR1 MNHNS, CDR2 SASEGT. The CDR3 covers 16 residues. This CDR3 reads CASKFGSGKTGNTIYF. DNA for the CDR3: TGTGCCAGCAAATTTGGGTCAGGGAAAACTGGAAACACCATATATTTT.

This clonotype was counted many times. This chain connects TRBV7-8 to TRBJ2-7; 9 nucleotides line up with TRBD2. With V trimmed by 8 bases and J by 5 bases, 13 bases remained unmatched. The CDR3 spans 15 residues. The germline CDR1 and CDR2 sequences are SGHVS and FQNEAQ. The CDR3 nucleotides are TGTGCCAGCGGTCAAGACTTTAGCGGGAGCAACGAGCAGTACTTC. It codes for CASGQDFSGSNEQYF.

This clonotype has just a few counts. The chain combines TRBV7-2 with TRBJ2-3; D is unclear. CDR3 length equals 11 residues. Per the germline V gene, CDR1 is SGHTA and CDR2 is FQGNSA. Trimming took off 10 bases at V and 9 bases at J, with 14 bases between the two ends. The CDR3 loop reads CATNPSLTQYF. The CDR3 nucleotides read TGTGCCACCAACCCAAGCCTCACGCAGTATTTT.

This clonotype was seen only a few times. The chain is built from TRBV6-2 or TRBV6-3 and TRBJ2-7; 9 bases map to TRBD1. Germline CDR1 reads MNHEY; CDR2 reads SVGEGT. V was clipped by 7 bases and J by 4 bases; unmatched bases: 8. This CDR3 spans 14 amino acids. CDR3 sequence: CASTLDRGVYEQYF. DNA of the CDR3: TGTGCCAGCACCCTGGACAGGGGTGTTTACGAGCAGTACTTC.

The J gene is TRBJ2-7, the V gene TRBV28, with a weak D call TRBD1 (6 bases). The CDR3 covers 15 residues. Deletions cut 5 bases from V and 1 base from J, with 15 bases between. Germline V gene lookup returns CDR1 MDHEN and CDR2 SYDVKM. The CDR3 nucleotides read TGTGCCAGCAGTACCCAGGGGTCTCTATCCTACGAGCAGTACTTC. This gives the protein CASSTQGSLSYEQYF.

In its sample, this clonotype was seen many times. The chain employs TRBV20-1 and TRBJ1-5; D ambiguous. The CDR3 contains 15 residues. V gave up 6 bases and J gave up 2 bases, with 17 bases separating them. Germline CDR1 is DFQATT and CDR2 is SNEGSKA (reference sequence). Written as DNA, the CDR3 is TGCAGTGCCCCCACCTCCAATACGGGCAATCAGCCCCAGCATTTT. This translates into CSAPTSNTGNQPQHF.

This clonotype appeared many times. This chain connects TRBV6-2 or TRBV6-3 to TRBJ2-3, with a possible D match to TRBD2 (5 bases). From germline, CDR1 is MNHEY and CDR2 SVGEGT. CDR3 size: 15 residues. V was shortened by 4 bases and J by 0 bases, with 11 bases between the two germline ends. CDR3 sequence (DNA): TGTGCCAGCAGTTTACGGGATAGAAGCACAGATACGCAGTATTTT. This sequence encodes CASSLRDRSTDTQYF.

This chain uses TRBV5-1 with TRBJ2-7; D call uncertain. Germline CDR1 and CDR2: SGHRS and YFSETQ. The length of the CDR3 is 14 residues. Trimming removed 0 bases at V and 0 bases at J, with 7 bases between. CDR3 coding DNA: TGCGCCAGCAGCTTGGTGGGAAGCTCCTACGAGCAGTACTTC. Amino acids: CASSLVGSSYEQYF.

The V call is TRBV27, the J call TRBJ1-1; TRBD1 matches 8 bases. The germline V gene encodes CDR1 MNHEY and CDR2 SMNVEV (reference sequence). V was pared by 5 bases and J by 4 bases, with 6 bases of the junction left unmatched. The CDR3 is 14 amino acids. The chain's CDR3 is CASSQRQGSTEAFF. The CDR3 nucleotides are TGTGCCAGCAGTCAACGACAGGGGTCCACTGAAGCTTTCTTT.

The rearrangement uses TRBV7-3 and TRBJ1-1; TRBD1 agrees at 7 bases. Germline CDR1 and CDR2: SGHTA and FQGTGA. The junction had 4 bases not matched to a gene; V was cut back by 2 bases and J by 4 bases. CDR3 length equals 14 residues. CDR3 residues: CASSLQGVGTEAFF. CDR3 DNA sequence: TGTGCCAGCAGCTTACAGGGGGTTGGCACTGAAGCTTTCTTT.

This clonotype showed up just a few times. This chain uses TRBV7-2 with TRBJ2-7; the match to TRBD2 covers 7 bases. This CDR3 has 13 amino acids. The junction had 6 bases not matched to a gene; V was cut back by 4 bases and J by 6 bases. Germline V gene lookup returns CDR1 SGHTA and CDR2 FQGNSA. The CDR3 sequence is CASSSGGSPEQYF. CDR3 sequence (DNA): TGTGCCAGCAGCTCTGGCGGGAGCCCCGAGCAGTACTTC.

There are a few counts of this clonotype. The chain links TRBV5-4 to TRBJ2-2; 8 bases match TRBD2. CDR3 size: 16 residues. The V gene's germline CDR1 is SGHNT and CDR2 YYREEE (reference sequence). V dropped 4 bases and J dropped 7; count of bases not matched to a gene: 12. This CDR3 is CASSRIAGKVSGELFF. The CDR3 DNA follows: TGTGCCAGCAGCCGAATAGCGGGAAAAGTTAGCGGGGAGCTGTTTTTT.

The CDR3 coding sequence is TGTGCCAGCAGTTTGAACAACAATAATTCACCCCTCCACTTT. Encoded protein: CASSLNNNNSPLHF. The chain couples TRBV28 to TRBJ1-6, with D unresolved. V dropped 3 bases and J dropped 5 bases, with 8 bases sitting between them. The V gene's germline CDR1 is MDHEN and CDR2 SYDVKM. The CDR3 contains 14 residues. The whole variable domain, remainder taken from reference TRBV28 and TRBJ1-6, is DVKVTQSSRYLVKRTGEKVFLECVQDMDHENMFWYRQDPGLGLRLIYFSYDVKMKEKGDIPEGYSVSREKKERFSLILESASTNQTSMYLCASSLNNNNSPLHFGNGTRLTVT.

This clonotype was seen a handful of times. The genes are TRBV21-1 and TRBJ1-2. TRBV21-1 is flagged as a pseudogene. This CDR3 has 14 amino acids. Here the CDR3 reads CASSLRDLGHGYTF. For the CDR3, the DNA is TGTGCCAGCAGCTTACGAGATCTGGGCCATGGCTACACCTTC.

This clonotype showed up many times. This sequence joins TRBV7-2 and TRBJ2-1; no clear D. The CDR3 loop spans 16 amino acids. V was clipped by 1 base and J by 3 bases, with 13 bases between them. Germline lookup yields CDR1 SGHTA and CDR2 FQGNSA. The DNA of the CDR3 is TGTGCCAGCAGCTTAGGAGGCGGAGATTTCTACAATGAGCAGTTCTTC. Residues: CASSLGGGDFYNEQFF.

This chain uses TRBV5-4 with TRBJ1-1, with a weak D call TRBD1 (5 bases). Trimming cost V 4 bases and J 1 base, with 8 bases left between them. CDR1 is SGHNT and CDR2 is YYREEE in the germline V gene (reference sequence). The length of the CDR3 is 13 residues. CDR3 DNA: TGTGCCAGCAGCGGCGGACAGAACACTGAAGCTTTCTTT. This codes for CASSGGQNTEAFF.

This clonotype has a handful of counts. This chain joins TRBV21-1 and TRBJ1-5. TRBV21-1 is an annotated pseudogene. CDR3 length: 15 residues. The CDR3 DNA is TGTGCCAGCACCGTAGGACGGGATAGCAATCAGCCCCAGCATTTT. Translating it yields CASTVGRDSNQPQHF.

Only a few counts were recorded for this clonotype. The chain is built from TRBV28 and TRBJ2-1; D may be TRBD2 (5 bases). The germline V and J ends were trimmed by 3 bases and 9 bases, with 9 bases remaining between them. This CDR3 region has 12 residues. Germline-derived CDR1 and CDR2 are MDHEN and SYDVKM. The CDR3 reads CASSLRLSEQFF. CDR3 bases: TGTGCCAGCAGTTTGAGACTAAGTGAGCAGTTCTTC. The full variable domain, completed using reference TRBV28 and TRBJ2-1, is DVKVTQSSRYLVKRTGEKVFLECVQDMDHENMFWYRQDPGLGLRLIYFSYDVKMKEKGDIPEGYSVSREKKERFSLILESASTNQTSMYLCASSLRLSEQFFGPGTRLTVL.

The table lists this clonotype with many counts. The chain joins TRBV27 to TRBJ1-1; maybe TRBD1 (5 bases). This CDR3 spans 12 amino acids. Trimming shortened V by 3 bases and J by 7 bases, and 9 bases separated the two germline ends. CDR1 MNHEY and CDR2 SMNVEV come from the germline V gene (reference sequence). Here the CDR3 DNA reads TGTGCCAGCAGTTTCAGGGCGGGTGAAGCTTTCTTT. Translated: CASSFRAGEAFF.

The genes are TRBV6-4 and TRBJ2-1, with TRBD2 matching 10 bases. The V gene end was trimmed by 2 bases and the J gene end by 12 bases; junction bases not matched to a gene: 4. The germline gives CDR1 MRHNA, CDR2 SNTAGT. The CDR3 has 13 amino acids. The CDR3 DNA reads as TGTGCCAGCAGTGACGCCCTAGCGGGAGTGCAGTTCTTC. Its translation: CASSDALAGVQFF.

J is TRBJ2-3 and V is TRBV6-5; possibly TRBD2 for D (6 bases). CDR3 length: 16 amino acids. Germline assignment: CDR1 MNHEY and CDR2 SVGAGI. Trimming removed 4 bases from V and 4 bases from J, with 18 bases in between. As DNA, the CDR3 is TGTGCCAGCAGTTTAACCGGGACTCGGGCAGCAGATACGCAGTATTTT. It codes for CASSLTGTRAADTQYF.